This TCR beta chain originates from a study of shared clonotypes between healthy human individuals. Worth noting for this clone: The antigen is not known.

Study-wide results and limits: Clonotype sharing across four donors was observed for around 4.8% of naive CD4 clonotypes.

Sequencing used immunoSEQ multiplex PCR; TCRdb keeps in-frame clones, though not all of them. This sample has over 2 million clones; 85% to 95% occur once, and the top ten carry 0.37%. Trimming shortened V by 2 bases and J by 7 bases, and 14 bases separated the two germline ends. CDR1 and CDR2 (germline): WSHSY, SAAADI. The CDR3 runs 14 residues. The V and J genes are TRBV10-2 and TRBJ1-2; D is possibly TRBD1 (5 bases). The sequencing input was naive CD4+ T cells from PBMCs. Subset noted: CD45RA+ positively selected. The origin of this receptor is a man between 18 and 35 years old in good health. Some clones in this sample may be carry-over from other donors' samples. The CDR3 reads CASSEAGGGSGYTF. The CDR3 region has the DNA TGCGCCAGCAGTGAGGCGGGGGGGGGAAGTGGCTACACCTTC.